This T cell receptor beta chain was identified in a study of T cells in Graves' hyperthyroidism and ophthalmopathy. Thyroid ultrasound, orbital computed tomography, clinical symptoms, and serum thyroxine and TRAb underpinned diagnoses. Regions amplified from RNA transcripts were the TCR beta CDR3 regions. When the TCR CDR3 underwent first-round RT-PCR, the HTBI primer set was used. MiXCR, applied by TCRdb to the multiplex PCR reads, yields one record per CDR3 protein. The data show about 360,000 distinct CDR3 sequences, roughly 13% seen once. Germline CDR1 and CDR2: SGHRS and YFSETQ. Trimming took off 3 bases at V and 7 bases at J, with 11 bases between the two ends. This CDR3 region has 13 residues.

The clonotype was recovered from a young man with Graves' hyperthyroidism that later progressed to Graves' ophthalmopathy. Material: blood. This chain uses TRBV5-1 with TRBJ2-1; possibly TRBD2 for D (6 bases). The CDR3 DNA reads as TGCGCCAGCAGCTGGGGCGGGGAAAATGAGCAGTTCTTC. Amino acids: CASSWGGENEQFF.